This note documents a single TCR beta chain sequence. This sample was taken from a study of CXCR3-negative and CXCR3-positive naive CD8 T cells. The libraries of TRB cDNA were constructed through 5' RACE using UMI labels. TCRdb derives one entry per CDR3 protein from the 5' RACE reads, leaving out DNA. This sample contains tens of thousands of distinct CDR3 sequences. Germline V gene lookup returns CDR1 SGHVS and CDR2 FNYEAQ. This CDR3 is 16 amino acids long. Sequencing was performed on naive CXCR3- CD8+ T cells from blood. The subset is: CD45RO-CCR7+CD27+CD95- naive CD8+ T cells lacking CXCR3 (TNR3-). This chain links TRBV7-6 with TRBJ2-1; TCRdb names TRBD2, which stays unverified in the absence of DNA. The sequence was obtained from a human donor in good health. Some clones in this sample may be carry-over from other donors' samples. This CDR3 reads CASSLGGSGRANEQFF.